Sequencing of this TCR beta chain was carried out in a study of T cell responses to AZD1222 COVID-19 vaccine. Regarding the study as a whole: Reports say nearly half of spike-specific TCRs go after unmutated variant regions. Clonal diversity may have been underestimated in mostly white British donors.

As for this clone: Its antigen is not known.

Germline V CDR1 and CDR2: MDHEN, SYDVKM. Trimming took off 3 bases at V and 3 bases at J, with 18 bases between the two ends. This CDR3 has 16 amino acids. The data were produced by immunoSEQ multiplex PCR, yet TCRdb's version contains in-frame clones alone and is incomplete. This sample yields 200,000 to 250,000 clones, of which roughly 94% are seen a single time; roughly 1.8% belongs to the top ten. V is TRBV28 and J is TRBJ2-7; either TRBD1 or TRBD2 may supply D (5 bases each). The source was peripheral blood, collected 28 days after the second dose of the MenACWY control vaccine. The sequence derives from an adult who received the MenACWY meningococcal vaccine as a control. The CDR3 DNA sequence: TGTGCCAGCAGTTTTCTAGGGGCGCAGACTATCTACGAGCAGTACTTC. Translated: CASSFLGAQTIYEQYF.